This T cell receptor (beta chain) emerged from a study of blood T cell repertoires in COVID-19. On the study more broadly: Whether acute or convalescent, the COVID-19 samples came from the United States, Italy and Spain. PBMCs, B-cell-depleted T cells, or T cells provided the cDNA or gDNA that made up the material.

TCRdb's table, derived via immunoSEQ multiplex PCR, lists solely in-frame clones and lacks some. The table includes around 68,000 clones, approximately 80% detected once. This clone is a singleton in its sample. CDR1 and CDR2 (germline): KGHDR, SFDVKD. The CDR3 runs to 15 residues. V was shortened by 4 bases and J by 0 bases, with 12 bases between the two germline ends. The chain recombines TRBV24-1 with TRBJ2-7, with no clear D. This sequence originates from a man at least 80 years old with active COVID-19. Specimen: peripheral blood. CDR3 loop: CATSDPALSSYEQYF. The CDR3 nucleotides read TGTGCCACCAGTGACCCAGCGTTGAGCTCCTACGAGCAGTACTTC.